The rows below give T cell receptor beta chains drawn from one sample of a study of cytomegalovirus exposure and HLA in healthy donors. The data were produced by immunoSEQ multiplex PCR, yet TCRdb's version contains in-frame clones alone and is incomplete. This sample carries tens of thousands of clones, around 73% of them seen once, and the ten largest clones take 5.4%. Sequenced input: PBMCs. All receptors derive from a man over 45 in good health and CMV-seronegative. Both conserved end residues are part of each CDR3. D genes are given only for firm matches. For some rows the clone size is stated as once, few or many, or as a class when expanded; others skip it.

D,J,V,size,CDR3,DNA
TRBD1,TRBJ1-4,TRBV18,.,CASSPGTGNEKLFF,TGTGCCAGCTCACCGGGGACAGGGAATGAAAAACTGTTTTTT
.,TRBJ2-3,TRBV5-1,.,CASRPSALGGASTDTQYF,TGCGCCAGCAGGCCTTCCGCTCTGGGAGGCGCGAGCACAGATACGCAGTATTTT
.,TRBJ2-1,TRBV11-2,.,CASSRTRNEQFF,TGTGCCAGCAGCCGTACTAGGAATGAGCAGTTCTTC
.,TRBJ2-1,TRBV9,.,CASSERGTPYNEQFF,TGTGCCAGCAGCGAACGGGGGACCCCCTACAATGAGCAGTTCTTC
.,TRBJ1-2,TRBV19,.,CASKGGGVSLYGYTF,TGTGCCAGTAAGGGGGGAGGGGTCTCCCTTTATGGCTACACCTTC
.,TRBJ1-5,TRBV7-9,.,CASSLALGNQPQHF,TGTGCCAGCAGCTTAGCGTTAGGCAATCAGCCCCAGCATTTT
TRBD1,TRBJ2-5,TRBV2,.,CASSESGQGLETQYF,TGTGCCAGCAGTGAATCTGGACAGGGTCTGGAGACCCAGTACTTC
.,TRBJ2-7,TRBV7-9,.,CASSFPRGNEQYF,TGTGCCAGCAGCTTTCCCCGGGGGAACGAGCAGTACTTC
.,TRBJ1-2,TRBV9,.,CASSPGQGHYGYTF,TGTGCCAGCAGCCCGGGACAAGGCCACTATGGCTACACCTTC
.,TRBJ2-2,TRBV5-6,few,CASSLGQNTGELFF,TGTGCCAGCAGCCTGGGACAGAACACCGGGGAGCTGTTTTTT
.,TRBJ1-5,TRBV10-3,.,CAISDPPRGAGINQPQHF,TGTGCCATCAGTGATCCCCCGCGAGGCGCAGGGATCAATCAGCCCCAGCATTTT
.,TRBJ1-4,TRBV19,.,CASSLHPTIGGEKLFF,TGTGCCAGTAGTCTCCATCCGACCATTGGAGGGGAAAAACTGTTTTTT
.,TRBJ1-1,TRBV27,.,CASSSPGNTEAFF,TGTGCCAGCAGCTCGCCCGGGAACACTGAAGCTTTCTTT
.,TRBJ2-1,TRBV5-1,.,CASSLGGPDDNEQFF,TGCGCCAGCAGCCTCGGGGGGCCGGATGACAATGAGCAGTTCTTC
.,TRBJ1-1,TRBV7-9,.,CASSSPDRGGLNTEAFF,TGTGCCAGCAGCTCGCCCGACCGGGGGGGCCTAAACACTGAAGCTTTCTTT
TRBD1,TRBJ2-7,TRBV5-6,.,CASSFGTGGASYEQYF,TGTGCCAGCAGCTTTGGGACAGGGGGAGCCTCCTACGAGCAGTACTTC
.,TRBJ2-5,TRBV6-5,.,CASGGPKAQETQYF,TGTGCCAGCGGAGGTCCGAAAGCCCAAGAGACCCAGTACTTC
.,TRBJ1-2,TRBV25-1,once,CASSESRGYTF,TGTGCCAGCAGTGAGTCCAGGGGCTACACCTTC
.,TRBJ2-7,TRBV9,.,CASSTEGGQGRYEQYF,TGTGCCAGCAGCACCGAGGGGGGGCAGGGGAGGTACGAGCAGTACTTC
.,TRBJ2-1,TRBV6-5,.,CASSPTLSVANEQFF,TGTGCCAGCAGTCCGACTCTTAGCGTAGCCAATGAGCAGTTCTTC
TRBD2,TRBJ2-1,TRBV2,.,CASSLLAGPSEQFF,TGTGCCAGCAGTCTCCTAGCGGGGCCCAGTGAGCAGTTCTTC
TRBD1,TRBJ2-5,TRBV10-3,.,CATGGSGQGDRETQYF,TGTGCCACCGGGGGGTCGGGACAGGGTGATCGAGAGACCCAGTACTTC
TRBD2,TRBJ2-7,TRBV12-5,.,CASGWGGSYEQYF,TGTGCTAGTGGTTGGGGGGGATCCTACGAGCAGTACTTC
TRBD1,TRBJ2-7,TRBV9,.,CASSVGDRQHEQYF,TGTGCCAGCAGCGTAGGGGACAGGCAACACGAGCAGTACTTC
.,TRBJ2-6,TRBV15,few,CATSRDHSGANVLTF,TGTGCCACCAGCAGAGATCACTCTGGGGCCAACGTCCTGACTTTC
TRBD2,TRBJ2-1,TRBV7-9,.,CASSLRTSGGYNEQFF,TGTGCCAGCAGCTTACGAACTAGCGGGGGGTACAATGAGCAGTTCTTC
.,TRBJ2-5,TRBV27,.,CASSLSFSAGQEETQYF,TGTGCCAGCAGTTTATCCTTCTCGGCGGGCCAAGAGGAGACCCAGTACTTC
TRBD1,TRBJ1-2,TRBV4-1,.,CASSLGTGLTSNYGYTF,TGCGCCAGCAGCCTTGGGACAGGTCTAACTTCTAACTATGGCTACACCTTC
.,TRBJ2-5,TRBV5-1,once,CASSYTGVQETQYF,TGCGCCAGCAGCTACACAGGAGTCCAAGAGACCCAGTACTTC
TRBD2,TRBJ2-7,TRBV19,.,CASSVGRGKYEQYF,TGTGCCAGTAGTGTAGGGCGGGGGAAATACGAGCAGTACTTC
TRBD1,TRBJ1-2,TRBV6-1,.,CASSDRGARDYTF,TGTGCCAGCAGTGACAGGGGGGCTCGTGACTACACCTTC
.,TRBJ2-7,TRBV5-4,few,CASSSGSSPSEQYF,TGTGCCAGCAGCTCGGGATCCTCCCCCTCTGAGCAGTACTTC
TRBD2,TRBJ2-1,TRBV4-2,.,CASSLGTSGEGSDEQFF,TGTGCCAGCAGCCTCGGGACTAGCGGGGAGGGTAGCGATGAGCAGTTCTTC
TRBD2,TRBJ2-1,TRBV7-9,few,CASSSGTSGGYFTYNEQFF,TGTGCCAGCAGCTCCGGGACTAGCGGGGGATATTTTACCTACAATGAGCAGTTCTTC
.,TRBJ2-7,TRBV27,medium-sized,CASSLQQPYEQYF,TGTGCCAGCAGTTTACAACAACCCTACGAGCAGTACTTC
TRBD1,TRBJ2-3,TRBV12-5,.,CASGHRGGADTQYF,TGTGCTAGTGGTCACAGGGGTGGTGCAGATACGCAGTATTTT
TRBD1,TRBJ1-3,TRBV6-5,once,CASGFRDRAGNTIYF,TGTGCCAGCGGCTTCCGGGACAGGGCTGGAAACACCATATATTTT
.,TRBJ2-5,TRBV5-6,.,CASSLVGSTTQYF,TGTGCCAGCAGCTTGGTCGGGTCAACGACCCAGTACTTC
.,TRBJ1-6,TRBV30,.,CASGLSSYNSPLHF,TGTGCCTCGGGGTTGAGCTCCTATAATTCACCCCTCCACTTT
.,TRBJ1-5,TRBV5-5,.,CASSIEDTGYGQPQHF,TGTGCCAGCAGCATCGAAGACACAGGGTACGGCCAGCCCCAGCATTTT
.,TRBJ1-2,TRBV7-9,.,CASSSGTDYGYTF,TGTGCCAGCAGCAGCGGGACGGACTATGGCTACACCTTC
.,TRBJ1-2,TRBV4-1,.,CASSREPGVNYGYTF,TGTGCCAGCAGCCGAGAGCCAGGGGTGAACTATGGCTACACCTTC
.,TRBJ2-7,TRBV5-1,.,CASSLGRGSSSITYEQYF,TGCGCCAGCAGCTTGGGACGGGGGTCCTCCTCGATCACCTACGAGCAGTACTTC
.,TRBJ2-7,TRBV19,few,CASSKARSSYEQYF,TGTGCCAGTAGTAAGGCTAGGAGCTCCTACGAGCAGTACTTC
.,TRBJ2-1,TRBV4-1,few,CASGWGDEQFF,TGCGCCAGCGGGTGGGGGGATGAGCAGTTCTTC
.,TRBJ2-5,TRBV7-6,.,CASSFLQIQETQYF,TGTGCCAGCAGCTTCCTCCAGATTCAAGAGACCCAGTACTTC
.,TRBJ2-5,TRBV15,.,CATNRVGEAGETQYF,TGTGCCACCAACAGAGTGGGGGAGGCTGGAGAGACCCAGTACTTC
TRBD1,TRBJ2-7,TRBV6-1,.,CASSEGGQNTYEQYF,TGTGCCAGCAGTGAAGGGGGACAGAACACCTACGAGCAGTACTTC
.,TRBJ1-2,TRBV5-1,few,CASSLAYRGRGYTF,TGCGCCAGCAGCTTGGCTTATCGTGGGCGTGGCTACACCTTC
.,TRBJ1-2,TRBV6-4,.,CASSDSRAGATRRGYTF,TGTGCCAGCAGTGACTCGAGGGCAGGGGCCACCCGTAGGGGCTACACCTTC
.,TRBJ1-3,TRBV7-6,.,CASSFERASRLSGNTIYF,TGTGCCAGCAGCTTCGAGCGGGCCAGCCGGCTTTCTGGAAACACCATATATTTT
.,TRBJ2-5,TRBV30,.,CAWSKRERETQYF,TGTGCCTGGAGTAAGAGGGAGAGAGAGACCCAGTACTTC
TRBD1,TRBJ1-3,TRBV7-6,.,CASSLVGDSGNTIYF,TGTGCCAGCAGCTTAGTGGGGGACAGTGGAAACACCATATATTTT
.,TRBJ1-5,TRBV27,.,CASSLAGQPQHF,TGTGCCAGCAGTTTAGCCGGTCAGCCCCAGCATTTT
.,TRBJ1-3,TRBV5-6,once,CASRWGGQGTGNTIYF,TGTGCCAGCAGATGGGGGGGCCAGGGGACTGGAAACACCATATATTTT